This T cell receptor (beta chain) is drawn from a study of T-cell reconstitution after alpha-beta-depleted transplantation in children (dated by TCRdb to the mid-2010s). As for the study more broadly: T-cell immune reconstitution after TCRalphabeta/CD19-depleted allogeneic hematopoietic cell transplantation in children was quantitatively tracked in the study by means of TCR repertoire profiling.

Overall study results and their limits: The apparently early recovery of alphabetaT-cell counts about two months after transplant reportedly depended on only several hundred rapidly expanded clones that came from non-depleted graft cells. In some patients, the high TCRbeta diversity seen at day 60 was put down to recipient T cells and intrathymic progenitors that had survived conditioning. Over subsequent months, a decline in hyperexpanded clone frequencies was noted, and after one year, T-cell counts and TCRbeta diversity were mostly ascribed to newly produced T cells.

In the case of this clonotype: No cognate antigen has been identified for it. Per-nucleotide qualities are absent, and no much larger clonotype sits a single base away.

Libraries came from PCR. This sample was sequenced with an Illumina HiSeq 2500. To normalize quantification of the TCRbeta repertoire, the TCR libraries were built with molecular barcoding that relied on unique molecular identifiers. TCRdb trimmed public reads at Q25 via fastp, called clones via MiXCR and kept in-frame beta chains. Under each unique CDR3 protein, matching rows form one entry showing the most common genes and DNA. The sample table holds about 870,000 distinct CDR3 sequences, of which about 15% were seen once. The top ten hold about 5% of the sample. The treatment or condition tag for this specimen amounts to: allogeneic hematopoietic cell transplantation with graft depleted of TCRalphabeta T cells and CD19 B cells. The children who served as transplant recipients had been given grafts of TCRalphabeta/CD19-depleted allogeneic hematopoietic cells. The source was PBMCs, mostly from graft donor cells, collected 360 days after TCRalphabeta/CD19-depleted stem cell transplant. The TCR originated in a male patient under 18 who had a stem cell transplant for acute lymphoblastic leukemia, so the T cells may come from the graft donor.

The CDR3 protein sequence reads: CASWSRRGSGNFSGANVLTF. The DNA sequence is as follows: TGTGCCAGCTGGTCGCGAAGGGGGTCTGGGAATTTCTCTGGGGCCAACGTCCTGACTTTC. This sequence uses TRBV4-2 and TRBJ2-6; a weak D assignment points to TRBD1 (6 bases agree). CDR1 is given as LGHNA and CDR2 as YNFKEQ, both from the germline V gene. Taken from cysteine to phenylalanine, the CDR3 has 20 residues. Only the CDR3 DNA is retained, 60 bases long and in frame from the first base. The trim is 8 bases for V and 0 bases for J, with a gap of 26 bases between the germline ends.